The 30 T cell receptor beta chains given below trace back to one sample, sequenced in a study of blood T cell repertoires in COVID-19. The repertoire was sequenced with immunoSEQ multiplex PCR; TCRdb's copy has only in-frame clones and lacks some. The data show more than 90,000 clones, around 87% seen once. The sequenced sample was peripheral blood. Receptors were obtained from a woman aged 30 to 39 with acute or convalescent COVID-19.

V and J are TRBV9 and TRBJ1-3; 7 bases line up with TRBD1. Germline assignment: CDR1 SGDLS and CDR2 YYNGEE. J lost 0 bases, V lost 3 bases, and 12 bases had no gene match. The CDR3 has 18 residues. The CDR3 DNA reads TGTGCCAGCAGCGCACCCAAGGACAGGCCGAGCTCTGGAAACACCATATATTTT. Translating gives CASSAPKDRPSSGNTIYF.

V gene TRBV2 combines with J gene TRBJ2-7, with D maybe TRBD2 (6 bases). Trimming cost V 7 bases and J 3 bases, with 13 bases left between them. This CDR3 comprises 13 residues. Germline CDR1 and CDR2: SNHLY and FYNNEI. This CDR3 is CASTPSGVYEQYF. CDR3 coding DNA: TGTGCCAGCACCCCGTCGGGAGTCTACGAGCAGTACTTC.

The CDR3 sequence: CASSVGGRWGFYEQYF. The CDR3 bases are TGTGCCAGCAGCGTAGGAGGGAGGTGGGGCTTCTACGAGCAGTACTTC. The V gene is TRBV9, the J gene TRBJ2-7, with a tentative D call TRBD2 (6 bases). Germline CDR1 and CDR2: SGDLS and YYNGEE. The CDR3 contains 16 residues. Trimming took 0 bases from V and 3 from J, leaving 16 bases between them.

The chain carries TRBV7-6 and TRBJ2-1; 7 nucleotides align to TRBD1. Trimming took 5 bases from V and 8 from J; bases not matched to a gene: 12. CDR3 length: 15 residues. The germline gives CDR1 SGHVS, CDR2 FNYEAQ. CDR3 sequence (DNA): TGTGCCAGCAGCGACCGACAGGGCGGTGGTGATGAGCAGTTCTTC. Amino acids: CASSDRQGGGDEQFF.

CDR3 nucleotide sequence: TGTGCCAGTACTAAAGGGGGCGCAGGACAGCCCCAGCATTTT. Its translation: CASTKGGAGQPQHF. The rearrangement links TRBV19 to TRBJ1-5; 7 positions match TRBD1. After removal of 7 bases from V and 7 bases from J, the junction contained 10 bases not matched to a gene. Germline-derived CDR1 and CDR2 are LNHDA and SQIVND (reference sequence). CDR3 size: 14 residues.

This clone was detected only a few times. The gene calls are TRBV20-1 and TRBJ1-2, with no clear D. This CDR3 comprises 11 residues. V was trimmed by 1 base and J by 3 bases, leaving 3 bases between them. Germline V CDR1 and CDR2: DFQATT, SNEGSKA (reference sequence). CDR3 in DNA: TGCAGTGCTAGAGCGGACTATGGCTACACCTTC. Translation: CSARADYGYTF.

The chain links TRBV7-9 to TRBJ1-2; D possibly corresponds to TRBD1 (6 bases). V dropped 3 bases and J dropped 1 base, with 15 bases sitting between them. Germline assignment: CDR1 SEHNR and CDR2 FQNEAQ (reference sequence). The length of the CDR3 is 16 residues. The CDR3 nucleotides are TGTGCCAGCAGCTTGCCCTGGCAGGGGCATAACTATGGCTACACCTTC. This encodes CASSLPWQGHNYGYTF. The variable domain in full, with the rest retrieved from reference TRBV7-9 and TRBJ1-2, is DTGVSQNPRHKITKRGQNVTFRCDPISEHNRLYWYRQTLGQGPEFLTYFQNEAQLEKSRLLSDRFSAERPKGSFSTLEIQRTEQGDSAMYLCASSLPWQGHNYGYTFGSGTRLTVV.

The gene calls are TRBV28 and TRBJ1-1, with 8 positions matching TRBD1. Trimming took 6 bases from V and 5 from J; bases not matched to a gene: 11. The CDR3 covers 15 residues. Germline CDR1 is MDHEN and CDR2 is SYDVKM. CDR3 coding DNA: TGTGCCAGCAGCTTACCCCACAGGGGGGGGACTGAAGCTTTCTTT. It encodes CASSLPHRGGTEAFF.

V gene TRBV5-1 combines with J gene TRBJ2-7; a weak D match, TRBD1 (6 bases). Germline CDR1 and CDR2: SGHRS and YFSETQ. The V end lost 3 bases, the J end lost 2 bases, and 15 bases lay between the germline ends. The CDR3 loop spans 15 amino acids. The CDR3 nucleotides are TGCGCCAGCAGCTCCGATGGACAGAATCCCTACGAGCAGTACTTC. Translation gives CASSSDGQNPYEQYF.

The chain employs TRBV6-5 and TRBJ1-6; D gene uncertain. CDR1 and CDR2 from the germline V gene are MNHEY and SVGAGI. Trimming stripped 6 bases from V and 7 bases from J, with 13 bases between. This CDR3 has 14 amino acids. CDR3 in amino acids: CASRVSDTNSPLHF. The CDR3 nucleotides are TGTGCCAGCAGGGTGTCCGACACGAATTCACCCCTCCACTTT.

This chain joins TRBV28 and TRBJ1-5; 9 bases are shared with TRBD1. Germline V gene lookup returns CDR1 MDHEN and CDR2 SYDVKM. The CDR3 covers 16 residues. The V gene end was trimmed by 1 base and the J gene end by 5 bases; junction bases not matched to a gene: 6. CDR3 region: CASSLSLGTGYQPQHF. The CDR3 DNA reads TGTGCCAGCAGTTTATCTCTGGGGACAGGGTATCAGCCCCAGCATTTT.

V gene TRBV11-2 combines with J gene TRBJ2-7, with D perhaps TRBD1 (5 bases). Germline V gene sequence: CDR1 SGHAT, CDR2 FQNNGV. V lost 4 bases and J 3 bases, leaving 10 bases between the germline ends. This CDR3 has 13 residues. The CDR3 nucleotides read TGTGCCAGCAGCTATGACAGTAACTACGAGCAGTACTTC. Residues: CASSYDSNYEQYF.

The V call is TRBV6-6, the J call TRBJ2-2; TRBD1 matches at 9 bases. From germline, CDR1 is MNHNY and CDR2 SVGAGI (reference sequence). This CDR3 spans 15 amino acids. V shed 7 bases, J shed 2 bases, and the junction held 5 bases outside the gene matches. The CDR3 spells CASNLGQGNTGELFF. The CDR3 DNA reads TGTGCCAGCAACTTGGGACAGGGAAACACCGGGGAGCTGTTTTTT.

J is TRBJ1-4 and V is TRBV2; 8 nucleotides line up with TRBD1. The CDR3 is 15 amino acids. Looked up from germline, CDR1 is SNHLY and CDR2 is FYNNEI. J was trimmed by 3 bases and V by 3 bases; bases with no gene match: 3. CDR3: CASSDQGAANEKLFF. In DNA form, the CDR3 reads TGTGCCAGCAGTGATCAGGGGGCAGCTAATGAAAAACTGTTTTTT.

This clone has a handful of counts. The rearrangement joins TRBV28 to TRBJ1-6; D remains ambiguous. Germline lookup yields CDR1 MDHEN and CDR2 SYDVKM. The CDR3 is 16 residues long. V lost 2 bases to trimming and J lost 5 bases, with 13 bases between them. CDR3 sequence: CASSLEAVTNNSPLHF. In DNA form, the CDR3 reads TGTGCCAGCAGTTTAGAGGCAGTTACTAATAATTCACCCCTCCACTTT.

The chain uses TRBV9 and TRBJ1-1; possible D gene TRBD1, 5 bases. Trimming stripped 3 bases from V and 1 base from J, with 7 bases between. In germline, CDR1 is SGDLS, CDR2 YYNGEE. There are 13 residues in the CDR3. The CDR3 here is CASSAGGNTEAFF. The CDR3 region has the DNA TGTGCCAGCAGCGCGGGGGGGAACACTGAAGCTTTCTTT.

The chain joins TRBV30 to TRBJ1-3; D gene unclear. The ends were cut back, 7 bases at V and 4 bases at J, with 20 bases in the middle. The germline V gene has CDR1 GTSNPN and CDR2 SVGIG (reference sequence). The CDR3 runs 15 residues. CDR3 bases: TGTGCCTCACGGATTAAAGCTGACTCGGGAAACACCATATATTTT. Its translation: CASRIKADSGNTIYF.

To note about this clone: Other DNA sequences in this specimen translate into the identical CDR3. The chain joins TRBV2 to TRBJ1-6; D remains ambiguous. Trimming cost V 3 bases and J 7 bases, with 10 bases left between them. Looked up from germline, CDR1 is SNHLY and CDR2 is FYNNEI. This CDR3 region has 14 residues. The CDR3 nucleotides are TGTGCCAGCAGTGAGGCTAGGCAAAATTCACCCCTCCACTTT. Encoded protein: CASSEARQNSPLHF.

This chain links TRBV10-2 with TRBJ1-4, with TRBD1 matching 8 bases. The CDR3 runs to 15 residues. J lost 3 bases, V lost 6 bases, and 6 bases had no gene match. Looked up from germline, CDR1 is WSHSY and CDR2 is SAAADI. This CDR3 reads CASSPQGAANEKLFF. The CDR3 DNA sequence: TGCGCCAGCAGCCCTCAGGGGGCGGCTAATGAAAAACTGTTTTTT.

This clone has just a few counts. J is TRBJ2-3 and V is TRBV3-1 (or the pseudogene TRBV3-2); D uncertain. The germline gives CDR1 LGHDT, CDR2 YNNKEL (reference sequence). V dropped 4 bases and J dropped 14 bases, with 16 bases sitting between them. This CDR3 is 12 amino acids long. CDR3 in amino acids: CASSPLSHRVYF. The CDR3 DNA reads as TGTGCCAGCAGCCCCTTATCCCACCGGGTGTATTTT.

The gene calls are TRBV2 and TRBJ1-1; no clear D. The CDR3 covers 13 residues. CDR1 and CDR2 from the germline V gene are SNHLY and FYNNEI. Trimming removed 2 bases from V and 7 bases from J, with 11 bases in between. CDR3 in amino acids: CASSERGLHEAFF. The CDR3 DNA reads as TGTGCCAGCAGTGAACGAGGGTTACATGAAGCTTTCTTT.

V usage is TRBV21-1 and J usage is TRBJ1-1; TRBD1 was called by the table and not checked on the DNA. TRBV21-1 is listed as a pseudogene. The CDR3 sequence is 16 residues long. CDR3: CASSKVRQTMNTEAFF. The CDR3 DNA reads TGTGCCAGCAGCAAAGTCCGACAGACCATGAACACTGAAGCTTTCTTT.

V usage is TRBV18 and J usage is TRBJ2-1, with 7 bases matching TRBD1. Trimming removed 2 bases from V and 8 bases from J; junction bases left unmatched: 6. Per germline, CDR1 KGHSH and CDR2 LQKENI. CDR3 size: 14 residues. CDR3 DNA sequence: TGTGCCAGCTCACCATTGAGACAGGGCCATGAGCAGTTCTTC. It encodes CASSPLRQGHEQFF.

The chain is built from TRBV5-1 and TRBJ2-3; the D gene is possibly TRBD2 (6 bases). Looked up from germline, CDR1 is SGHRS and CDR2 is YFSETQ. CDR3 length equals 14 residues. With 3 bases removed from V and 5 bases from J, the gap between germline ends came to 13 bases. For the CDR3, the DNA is TGCGCCAGCAGCTCCGAGACTAGATTAGATACGCAGTATTTT. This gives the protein CASSSETRLDTQYF.

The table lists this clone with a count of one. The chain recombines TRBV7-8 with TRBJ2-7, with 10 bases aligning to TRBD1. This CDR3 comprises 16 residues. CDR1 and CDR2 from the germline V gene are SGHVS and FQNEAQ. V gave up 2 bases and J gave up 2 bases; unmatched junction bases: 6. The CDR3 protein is CASSLTPGQGTYEQYF. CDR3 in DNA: TGTGCCAGCAGCTTAACTCCGGGACAGGGGACCTACGAGCAGTACTTC.

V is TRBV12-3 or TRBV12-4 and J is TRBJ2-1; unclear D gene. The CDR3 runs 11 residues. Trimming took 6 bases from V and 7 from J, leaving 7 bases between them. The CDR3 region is CASSRSNEQFF. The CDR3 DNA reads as TGTGCCAGCAGCCGGTCAAATGAGCAGTTCTTC.

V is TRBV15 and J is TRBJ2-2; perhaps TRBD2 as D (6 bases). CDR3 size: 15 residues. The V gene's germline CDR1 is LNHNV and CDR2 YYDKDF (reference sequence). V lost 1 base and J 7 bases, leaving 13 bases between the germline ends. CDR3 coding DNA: TGTGCCACCAGCAGAGTGGGAGGTACAAGCGGGGAGCTGTTTTTT. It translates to CATSRVGGTSGELFF.

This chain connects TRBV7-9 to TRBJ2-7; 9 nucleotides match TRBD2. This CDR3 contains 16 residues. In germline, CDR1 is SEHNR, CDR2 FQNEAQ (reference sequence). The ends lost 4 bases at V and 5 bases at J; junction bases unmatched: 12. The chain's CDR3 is CASSSGLRGGPDEQYF. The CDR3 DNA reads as TGTGCCAGCAGCTCCGGTTTGCGGGGGGGCCCCGACGAGCAGTACTTC.

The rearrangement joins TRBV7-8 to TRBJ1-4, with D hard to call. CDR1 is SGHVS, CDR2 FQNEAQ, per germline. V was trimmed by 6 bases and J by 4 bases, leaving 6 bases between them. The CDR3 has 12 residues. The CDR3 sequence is CASRGGNEKLFF. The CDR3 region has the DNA TGTGCCAGCAGGGGAGGTAATGAAAAACTGTTTTTT. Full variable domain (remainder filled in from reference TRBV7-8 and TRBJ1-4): GAGVSQSPRYKVAKRGQDVALRCDPISGHVSLFWYQQALGQGPEFLTYFQNEAQLDKSGLPSDRFFAERPEGSVSTLKIQRTQQEDSAVYLCASRGGNEKLFFGSGTQLSVL.

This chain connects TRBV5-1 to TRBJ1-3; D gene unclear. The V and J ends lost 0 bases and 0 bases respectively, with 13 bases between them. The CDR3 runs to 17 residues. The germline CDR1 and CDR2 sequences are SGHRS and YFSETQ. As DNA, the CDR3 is TGCGCCAGCAGCTTGGACCTAATGAGCTACTCTGGAAACACCATATATTTT. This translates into CASSLDLMSYSGNTIYF. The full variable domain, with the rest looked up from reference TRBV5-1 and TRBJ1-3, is KAGVTQTPRYLIKTRGQQVTLSCSPISGHRSVSWYQQTPGQGLQFLFEYFSETQRNKGNFPGRFSGRQFSNSRSEMNVSTLELGDSALYLCASSLDLMSYSGNTIYFGEGSWLTVV.